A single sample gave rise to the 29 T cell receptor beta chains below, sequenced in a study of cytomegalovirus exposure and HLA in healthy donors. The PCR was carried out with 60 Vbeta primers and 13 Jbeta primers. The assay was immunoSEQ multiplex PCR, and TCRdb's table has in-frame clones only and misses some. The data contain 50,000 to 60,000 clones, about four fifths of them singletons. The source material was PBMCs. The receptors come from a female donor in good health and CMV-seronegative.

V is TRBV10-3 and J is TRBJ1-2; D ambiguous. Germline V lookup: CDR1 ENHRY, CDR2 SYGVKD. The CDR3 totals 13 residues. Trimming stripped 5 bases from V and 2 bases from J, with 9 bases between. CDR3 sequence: CAISTETNYGYTF. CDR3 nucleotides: TGTGCCATCAGTACAGAGACAAACTATGGCTACACCTTC.

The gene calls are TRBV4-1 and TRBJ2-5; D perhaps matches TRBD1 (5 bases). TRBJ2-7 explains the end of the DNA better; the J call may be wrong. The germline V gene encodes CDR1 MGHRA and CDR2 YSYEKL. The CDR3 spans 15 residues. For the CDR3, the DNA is TGCGCCAGCAGCCAAGCATCAGGGCTTTCTTACGAGCAGTACTTC. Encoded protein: CASSQASGLSYEQYF.

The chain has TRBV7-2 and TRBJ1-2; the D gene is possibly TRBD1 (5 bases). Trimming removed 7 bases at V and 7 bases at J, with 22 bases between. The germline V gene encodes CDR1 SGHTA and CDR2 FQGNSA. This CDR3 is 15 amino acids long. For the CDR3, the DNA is TGTGCCAGCACCTTCGGGGGGACCTCGGAGGCTGGCTACACCTTC. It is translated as CASTFGGTSEAGYTF. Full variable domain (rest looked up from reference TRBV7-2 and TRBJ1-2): GAGVSQSPSNKVTEKGKDVELRCDPISGHTALYWYRQSLGQGLEFLIYFQGNSAPDKSGLPSDRFSAERTGGSVSTLTIQRTQQEDSAVYLCASTFGGTSEAGYTFGSGTRLTVV.

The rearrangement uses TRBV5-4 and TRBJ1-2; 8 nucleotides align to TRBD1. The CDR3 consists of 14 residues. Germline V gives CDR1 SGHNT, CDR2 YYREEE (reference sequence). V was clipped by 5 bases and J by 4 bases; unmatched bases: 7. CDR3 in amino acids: CASRPDRVSYGYTF. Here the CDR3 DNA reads TGTGCCAGCAGACCGGACAGGGTGTCCTATGGCTACACCTTC.

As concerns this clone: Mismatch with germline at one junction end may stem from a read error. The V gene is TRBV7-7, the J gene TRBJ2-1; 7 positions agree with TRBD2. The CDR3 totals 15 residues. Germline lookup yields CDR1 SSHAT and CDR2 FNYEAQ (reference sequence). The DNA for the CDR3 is TGTGCTAGCAGCTTGGGGGGGACGGGGCACAATGAGCAGTTCTTC. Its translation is CASSLGGTGHNEQFF.

This CDR3 reads CASRIGSLQGLSTEAFF. CDR3 in DNA: TGTGCCAGCAGGATTGGATCATTACAGGGGCTCTCCACTGAAGCTTTCTTT. The V gene is TRBV13, the J gene TRBJ1-1; 7 bases align to TRBD1. V lost 6 bases, J lost 4 bases, and 17 bases stayed unmatched. Germline lookup yields CDR1 PRHDT and CDR2 FYEKMQ (reference sequence). The length of the CDR3 is 17 residues.

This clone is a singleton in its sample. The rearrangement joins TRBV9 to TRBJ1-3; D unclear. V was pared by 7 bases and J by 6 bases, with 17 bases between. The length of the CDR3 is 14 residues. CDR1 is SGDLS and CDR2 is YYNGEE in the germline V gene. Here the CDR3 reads CASGSGGVVNTIYF. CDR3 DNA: TGTGCCAGCGGGTCAGGAGGAGTGGTAAACACCATATATTTT.

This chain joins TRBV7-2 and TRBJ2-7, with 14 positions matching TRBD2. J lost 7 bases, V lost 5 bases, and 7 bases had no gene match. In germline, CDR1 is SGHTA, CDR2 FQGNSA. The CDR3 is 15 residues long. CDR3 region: CASSPTSGGAGEQYF. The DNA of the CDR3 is TGTGCCAGCAGCCCGACTAGCGGGGGGGCGGGAGAGCAGTACTTC.

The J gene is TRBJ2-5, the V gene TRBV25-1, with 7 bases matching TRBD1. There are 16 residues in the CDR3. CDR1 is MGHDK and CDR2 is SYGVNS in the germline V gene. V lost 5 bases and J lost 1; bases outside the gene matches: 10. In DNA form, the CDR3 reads TGTGCCAGCAGTACTACTAGAGGGACAGTCCAAGAGACCCAGTACTTC. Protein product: CASSTTRGTVQETQYF.

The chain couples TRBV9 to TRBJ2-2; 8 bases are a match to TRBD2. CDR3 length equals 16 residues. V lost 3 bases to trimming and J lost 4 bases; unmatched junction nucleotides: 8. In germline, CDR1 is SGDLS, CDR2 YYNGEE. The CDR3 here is CASSGPSGGITGELFF. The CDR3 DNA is TGTGCCAGCAGCGGACCCAGCGGGGGAATCACCGGGGAGCTGTTTTTT.

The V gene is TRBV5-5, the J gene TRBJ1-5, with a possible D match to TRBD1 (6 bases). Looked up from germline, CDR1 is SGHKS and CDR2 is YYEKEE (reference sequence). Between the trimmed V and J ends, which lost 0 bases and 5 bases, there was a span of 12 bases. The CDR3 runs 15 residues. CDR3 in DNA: TGTGCCAGCAGCTTGGACAGGGCGAGGGATCAGCCCCAGCATTTT. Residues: CASSLDRARDQPQHF.

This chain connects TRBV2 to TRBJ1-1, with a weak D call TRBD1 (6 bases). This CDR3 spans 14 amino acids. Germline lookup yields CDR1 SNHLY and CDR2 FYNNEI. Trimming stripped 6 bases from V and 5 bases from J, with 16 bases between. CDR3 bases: TGTGCCAGCAGAAAACAGGGAGGGGAGACTGAAGCTTTCTTT. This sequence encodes CASRKQGGETEAFF. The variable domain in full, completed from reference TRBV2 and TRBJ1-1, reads EPEVTQTPSHQVTQMGQEVILRCVPISNHLYFYWYRQILGQKVEFLVSFYNNEISEKSEIFDDQFSVERPDGSNFTLKIRSTKLEDSAMYFCASRKQGGETEAFFGQGTRLTVV.

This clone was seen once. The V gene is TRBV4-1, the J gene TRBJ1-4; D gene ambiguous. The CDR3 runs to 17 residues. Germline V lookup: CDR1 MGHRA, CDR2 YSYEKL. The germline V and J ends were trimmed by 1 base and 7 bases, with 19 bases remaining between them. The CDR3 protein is CASSQVTKSFRAEKLFF. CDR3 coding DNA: TGCGCCAGCAGCCAAGTAACTAAGTCGTTTCGAGCTGAAAAACTGTTTTTT.

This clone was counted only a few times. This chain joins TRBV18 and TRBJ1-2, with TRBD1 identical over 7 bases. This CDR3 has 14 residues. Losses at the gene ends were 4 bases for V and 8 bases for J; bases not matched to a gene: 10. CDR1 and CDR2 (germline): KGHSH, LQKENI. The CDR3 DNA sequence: TGTGCCAGCTCACGCCTCGGGACAGCAGGAGGCTACACCTTC. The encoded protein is CASSRLGTAGGYTF.

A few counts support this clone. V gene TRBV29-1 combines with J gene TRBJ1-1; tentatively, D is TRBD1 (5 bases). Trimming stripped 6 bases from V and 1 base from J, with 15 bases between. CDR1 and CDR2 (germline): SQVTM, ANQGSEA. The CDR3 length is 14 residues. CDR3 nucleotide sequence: TGCAGCGTCCTTGGGGGGAATCAGAACACTGAAGCTTTCTTT. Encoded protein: CSVLGGNQNTEAFF.

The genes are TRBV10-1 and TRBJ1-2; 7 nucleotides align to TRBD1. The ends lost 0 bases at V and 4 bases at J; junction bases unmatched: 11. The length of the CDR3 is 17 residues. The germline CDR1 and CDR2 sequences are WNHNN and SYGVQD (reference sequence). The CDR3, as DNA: TGCGCCAGCAGTGAGTCCTCCCCGACAGGGCCTGGCTATGGCTACACCTTC. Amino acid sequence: CASSESSPTGPGYGYTF.

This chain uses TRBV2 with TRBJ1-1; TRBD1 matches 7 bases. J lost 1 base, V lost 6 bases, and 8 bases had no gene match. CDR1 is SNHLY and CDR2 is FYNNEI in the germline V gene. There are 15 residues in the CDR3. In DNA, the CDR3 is TGTGCCAGCAGGGTAGACAGGGTCCCGAACACTGAAGCTTTCTTT. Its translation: CASRVDRVPNTEAFF. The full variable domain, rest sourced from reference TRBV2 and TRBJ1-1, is EPEVTQTPSHQVTQMGQEVILRCVPISNHLYFYWYRQILGQKVEFLVSFYNNEISEKSEIFDDQFSVERPDGSNFTLKIRSTKLEDSAMYFCASRVDRVPNTEAFFGQGTRLTVV.

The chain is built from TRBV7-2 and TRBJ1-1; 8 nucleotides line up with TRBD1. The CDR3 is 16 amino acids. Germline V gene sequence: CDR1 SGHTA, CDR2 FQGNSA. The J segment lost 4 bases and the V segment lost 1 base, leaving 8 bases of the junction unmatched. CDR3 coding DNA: TGTGCCAGCAGCTTAGGCCAGGGGGCAGGTGTCACTGAAGCTTTCTTT. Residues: CASSLGQGAGVTEAFF.

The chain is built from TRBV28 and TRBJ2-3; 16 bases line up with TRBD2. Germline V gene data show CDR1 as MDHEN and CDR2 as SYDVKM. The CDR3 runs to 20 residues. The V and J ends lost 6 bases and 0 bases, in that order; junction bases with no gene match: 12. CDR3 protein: CASRLAGLAGGETSTDTQYF. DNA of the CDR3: TGTGCCAGCAGACTCGCGGGACTAGCGGGGGGGGAAACTAGCACAGATACGCAGTATTTT.

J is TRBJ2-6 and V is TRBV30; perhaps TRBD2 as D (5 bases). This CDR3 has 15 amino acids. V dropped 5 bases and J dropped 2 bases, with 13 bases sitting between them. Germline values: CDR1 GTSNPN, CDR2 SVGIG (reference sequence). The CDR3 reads CAWSLPGTGANVLTF. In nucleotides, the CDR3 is TGTGCCTGGTCCCTACCCGGGACTGGGGCCAACGTCCTGACTTTC.

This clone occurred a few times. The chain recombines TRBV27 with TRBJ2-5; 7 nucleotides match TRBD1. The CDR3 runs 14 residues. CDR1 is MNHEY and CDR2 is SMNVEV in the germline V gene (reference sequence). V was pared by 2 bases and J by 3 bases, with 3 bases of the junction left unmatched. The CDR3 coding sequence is TGTGCCAGCAGTTTACGAGGGGGCGAAGAGACCCAGTACTTC. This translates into CASSLRGGEETQYF.

The CDR3 DNA sequence: TGTGCCAGCAGCCTTGAGACCGGGGAGCTGTTTTTT. It is translated as CASSLETGELFF. The chain recombines TRBV9 with TRBJ2-2; D is unclear. Germline V CDR1 and CDR2: SGDLS, YYNGEE. V lost 4 bases and J lost 5, with 6 bases in between. The CDR3 is made up of 12 amino acids. Drawing the rest from reference TRBV9 and TRBJ2-2, the complete variable domain is DSGVTQTPKHLITATGQRVTLRCSPRSGDLSVYWYQQSLDQGLQFLIQYYNGEERAKGNILERFSAQQFPDLHSELNLSSLELGDSALYFCASSLETGELFFGEGSRLTVL.

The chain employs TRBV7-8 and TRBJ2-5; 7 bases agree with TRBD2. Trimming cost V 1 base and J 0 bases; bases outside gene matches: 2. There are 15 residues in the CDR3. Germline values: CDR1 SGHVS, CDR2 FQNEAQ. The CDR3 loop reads CASSLGGGYQETQYF. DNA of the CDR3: TGTGCCAGCAGCTTAGGGGGAGGGTACCAAGAGACCCAGTACTTC.

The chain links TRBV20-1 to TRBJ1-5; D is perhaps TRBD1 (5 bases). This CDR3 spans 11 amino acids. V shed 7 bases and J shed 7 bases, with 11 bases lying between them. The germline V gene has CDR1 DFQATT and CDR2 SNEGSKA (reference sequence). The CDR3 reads CSGGEGQPQHF. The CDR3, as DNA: TGCAGTGGAGGGGAGGGCCAGCCCCAGCATTTT.

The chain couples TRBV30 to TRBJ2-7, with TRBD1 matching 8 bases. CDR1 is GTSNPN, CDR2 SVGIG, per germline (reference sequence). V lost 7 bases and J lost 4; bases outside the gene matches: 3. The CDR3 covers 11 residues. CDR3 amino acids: CASGQGYEQYF. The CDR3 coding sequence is TGTGCCTCCGGACAGGGATACGAGCAGTACTTC.

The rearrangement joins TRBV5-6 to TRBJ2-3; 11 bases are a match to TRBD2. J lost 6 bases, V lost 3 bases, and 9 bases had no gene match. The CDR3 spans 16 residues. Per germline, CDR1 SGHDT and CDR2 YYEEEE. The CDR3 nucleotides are TGTGCCAGCAGCTCTCCCAATAGCGGGGGGGAGGATACGCAGTATTTT. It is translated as CASSSPNSGGEDTQYF. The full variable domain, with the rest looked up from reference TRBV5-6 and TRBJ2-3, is DAGVTQSPTHLIKTRGQQVTLRCSPKSGHDTVSWYQQALGQGPQFIFQYYEEEERQRGNFPDRFSGHQFPNYSSELNVNALLLGDSALYLCASSSPNSGGEDTQYFGPGTRLTVL.

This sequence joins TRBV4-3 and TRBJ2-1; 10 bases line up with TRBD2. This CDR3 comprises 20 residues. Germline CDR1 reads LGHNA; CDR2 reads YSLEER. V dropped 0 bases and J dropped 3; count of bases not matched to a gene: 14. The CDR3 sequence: CASSQEWGLSGGFRYNEQFF. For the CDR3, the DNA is TGCGCCAGCAGCCAAGAATGGGGGCTTAGCGGGGGGTTCCGCTACAATGAGCAGTTCTTC.

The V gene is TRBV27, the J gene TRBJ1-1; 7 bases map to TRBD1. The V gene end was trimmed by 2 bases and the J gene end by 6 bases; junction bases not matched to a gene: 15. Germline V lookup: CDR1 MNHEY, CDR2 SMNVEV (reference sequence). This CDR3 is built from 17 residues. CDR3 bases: TGTGCCAGCAGTTTAAGGGGCTCGGGACAGTATGTGGCTGAAGCTTTCTTT. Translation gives CASSLRGSGQYVAEAFF.

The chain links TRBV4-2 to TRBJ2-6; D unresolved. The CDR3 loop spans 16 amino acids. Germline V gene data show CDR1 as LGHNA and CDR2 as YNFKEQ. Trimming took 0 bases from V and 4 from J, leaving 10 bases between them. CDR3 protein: CASSQESGAGANVLTF. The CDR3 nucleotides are TGTGCCAGCAGCCAAGAGTCCGGAGCCGGGGCCAACGTCCTGACTTTC.